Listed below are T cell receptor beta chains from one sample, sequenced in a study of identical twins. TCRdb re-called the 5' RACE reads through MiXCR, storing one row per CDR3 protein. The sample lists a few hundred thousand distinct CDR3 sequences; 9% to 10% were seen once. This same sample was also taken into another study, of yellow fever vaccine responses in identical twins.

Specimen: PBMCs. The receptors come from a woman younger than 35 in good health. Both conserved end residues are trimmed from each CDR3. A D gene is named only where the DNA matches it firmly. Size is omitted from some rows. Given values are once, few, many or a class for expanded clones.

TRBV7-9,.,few,ASSPQVGGTDTQY
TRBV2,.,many,ASSELAADTQY
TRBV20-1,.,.,SARDIRGNTGELF
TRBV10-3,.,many,AITGDGGTDTQY
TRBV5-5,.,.,ASSQIGGQLLTYEQY
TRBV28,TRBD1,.,ASSYGTGGNTEAF
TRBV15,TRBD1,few,ATSREPTGGGEQY
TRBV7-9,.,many,ASSSRDNQPQH
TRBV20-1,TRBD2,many,SARIAGAQETQY
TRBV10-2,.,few,ASTLGTNYEQY
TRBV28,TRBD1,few,ASRGTGRVSYEQY
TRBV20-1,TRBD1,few,SARDHTGGGYT
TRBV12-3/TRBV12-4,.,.,AISTGPRAGAIVRETQY
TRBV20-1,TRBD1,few,SATTRDSTYNEQF
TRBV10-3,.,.,AISESSPTVNEQF
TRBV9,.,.,ASSVAGAYTDTQY
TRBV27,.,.,ASSLGIGELF
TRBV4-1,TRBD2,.,ASSFTASGRFYIQY
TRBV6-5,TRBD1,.,ASSYTGQGYEQY
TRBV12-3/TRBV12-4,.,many,ASRVGSYNEQF
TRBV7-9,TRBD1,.,ASSFIPDRANSPLH
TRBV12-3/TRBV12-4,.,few,ASSLREISAYEQY
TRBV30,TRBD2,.,AWIAGLAGGRSETQY
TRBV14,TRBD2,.,ASSQEGAGGPLHNEQF
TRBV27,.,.,ASSLYTGREQF
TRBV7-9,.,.,ASSSAEGGAYEQY
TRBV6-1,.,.,ASSQTATNEKLF
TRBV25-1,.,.,ASSKQGTHEQY
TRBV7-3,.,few,ASRSLDRYNEQF
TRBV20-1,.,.,SATIADTQY
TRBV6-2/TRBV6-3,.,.,ASSYSITDSRNNQPQH
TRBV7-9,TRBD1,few,ASSPTGDEKLF
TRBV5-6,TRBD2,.,ASSLGVGGKAYEQY
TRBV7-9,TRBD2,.,ASSLKSGGPGEQY
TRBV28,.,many,ASSPPTGFNTQY
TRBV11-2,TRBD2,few,ASSLESSGRTYNEQF
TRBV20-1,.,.,SAPPPGRVEQF